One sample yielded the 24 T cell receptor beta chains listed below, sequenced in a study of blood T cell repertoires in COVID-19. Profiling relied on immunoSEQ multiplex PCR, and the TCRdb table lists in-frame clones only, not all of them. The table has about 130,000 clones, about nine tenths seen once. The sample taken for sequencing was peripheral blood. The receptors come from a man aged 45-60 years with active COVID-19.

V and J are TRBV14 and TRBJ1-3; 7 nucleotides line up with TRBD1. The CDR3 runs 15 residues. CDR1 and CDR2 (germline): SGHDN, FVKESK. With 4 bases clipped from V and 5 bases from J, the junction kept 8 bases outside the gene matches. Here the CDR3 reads CASSPSGTARNTIYF. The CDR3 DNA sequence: TGTGCCAGCAGCCCGTCCGGGACAGCCCGAAACACCATATATTTT.

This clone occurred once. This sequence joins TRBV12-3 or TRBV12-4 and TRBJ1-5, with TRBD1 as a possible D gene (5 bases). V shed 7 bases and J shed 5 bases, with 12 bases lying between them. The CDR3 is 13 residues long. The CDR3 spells CASTKRGDQPQHF. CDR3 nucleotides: TGTGCCAGCACCAAACGGGGGGATCAGCCCCAGCATTTT.

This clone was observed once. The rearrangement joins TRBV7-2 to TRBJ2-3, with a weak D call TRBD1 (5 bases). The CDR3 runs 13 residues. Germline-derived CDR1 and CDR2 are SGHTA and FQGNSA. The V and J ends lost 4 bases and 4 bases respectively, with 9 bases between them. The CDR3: CASSSREADTQYF. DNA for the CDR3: TGTGCCAGCAGCTCCAGGGAAGCAGATACGCAGTATTTT.

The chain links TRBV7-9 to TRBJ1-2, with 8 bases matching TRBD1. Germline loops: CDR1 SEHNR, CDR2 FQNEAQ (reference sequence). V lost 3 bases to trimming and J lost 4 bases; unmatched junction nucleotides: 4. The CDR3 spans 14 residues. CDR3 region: CASSLGQESYGYTF. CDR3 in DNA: TGTGCCAGCAGCTTGGGACAGGAGAGCTATGGCTACACCTTC.

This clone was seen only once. The CDR3 sequence: CASTSRREFRNQPQHF. The DNA of the CDR3 is TGTGCCAGCACGTCCCGTAGGGAGTTTAGGAATCAGCCCCAGCATTTT. The chain is built from TRBV19 and TRBJ1-5, with D unclear. The V and J ends lost 9 bases and 4 bases respectively, with 22 bases between them. Germline V gene sequence: CDR1 LNHDA, CDR2 SQIVND (reference sequence). The CDR3 extends over 16 amino acids.

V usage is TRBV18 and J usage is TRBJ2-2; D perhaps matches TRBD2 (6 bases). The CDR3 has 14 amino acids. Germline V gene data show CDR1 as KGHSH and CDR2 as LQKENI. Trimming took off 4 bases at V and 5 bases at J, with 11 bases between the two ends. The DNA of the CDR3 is TGTGCCAGCTCACGGGACTCTGGGACCGGGGAGCTGTTTTTT. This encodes CASSRDSGTGELFF.

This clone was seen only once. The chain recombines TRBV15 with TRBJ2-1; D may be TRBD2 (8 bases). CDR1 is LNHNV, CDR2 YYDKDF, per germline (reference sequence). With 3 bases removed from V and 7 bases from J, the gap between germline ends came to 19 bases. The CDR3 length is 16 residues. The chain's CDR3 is CATSRYRGGLANEQFF. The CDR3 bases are TGTGCCACCAGCAGGTACAGGGGTGGACTAGCTAATGAGCAGTTCTTC.

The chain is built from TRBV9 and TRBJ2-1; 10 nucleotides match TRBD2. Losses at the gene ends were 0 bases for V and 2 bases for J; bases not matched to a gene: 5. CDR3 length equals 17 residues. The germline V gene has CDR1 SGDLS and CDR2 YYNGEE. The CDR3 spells CASSVGASGGTYNEQFF. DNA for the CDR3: TGTGCCAGCAGCGTAGGTGCTAGCGGGGGAACCTACAATGAGCAGTTCTTC.

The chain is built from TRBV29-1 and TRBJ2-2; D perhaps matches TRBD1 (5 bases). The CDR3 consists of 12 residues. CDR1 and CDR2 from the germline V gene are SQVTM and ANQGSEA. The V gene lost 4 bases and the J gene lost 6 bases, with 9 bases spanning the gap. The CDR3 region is CSVGRGPGELFF. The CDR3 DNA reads TGCAGCGTTGGAAGGGGTCCCGGGGAGCTGTTTTTT.

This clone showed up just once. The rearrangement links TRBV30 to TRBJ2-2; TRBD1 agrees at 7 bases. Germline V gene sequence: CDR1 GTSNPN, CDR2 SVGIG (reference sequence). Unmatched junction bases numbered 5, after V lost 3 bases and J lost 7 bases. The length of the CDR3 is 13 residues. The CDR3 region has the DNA TGTGCCTGGAGGGGACAGACTCACGGGGAGCTGTTTTTT. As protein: CAWRGQTHGELFF.

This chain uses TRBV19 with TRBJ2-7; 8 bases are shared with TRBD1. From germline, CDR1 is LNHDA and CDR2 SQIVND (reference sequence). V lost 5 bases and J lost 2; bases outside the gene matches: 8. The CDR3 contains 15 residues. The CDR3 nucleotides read TGTGCCAGTAGTTCACCCGGACAGGGTACCTACGAGCAGTACTTC. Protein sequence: CASSSPGQGTYEQYF.

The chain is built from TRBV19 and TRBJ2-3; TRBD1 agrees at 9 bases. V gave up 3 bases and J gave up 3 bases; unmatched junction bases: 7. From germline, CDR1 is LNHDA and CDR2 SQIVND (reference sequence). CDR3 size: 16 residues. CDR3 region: CASSIITGGVTDTQYF. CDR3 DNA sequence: TGTGCCAGTAGTATTATTACAGGGGGCGTTACAGATACGCAGTATTTT.

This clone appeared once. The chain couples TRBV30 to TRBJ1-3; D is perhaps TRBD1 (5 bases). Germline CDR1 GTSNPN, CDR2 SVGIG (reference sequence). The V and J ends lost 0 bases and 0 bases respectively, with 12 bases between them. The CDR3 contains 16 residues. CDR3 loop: CAWSVGGTASGNTIYF. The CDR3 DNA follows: TGTGCCTGGAGTGTAGGAGGGACGGCCTCTGGAAACACCATATATTTT.

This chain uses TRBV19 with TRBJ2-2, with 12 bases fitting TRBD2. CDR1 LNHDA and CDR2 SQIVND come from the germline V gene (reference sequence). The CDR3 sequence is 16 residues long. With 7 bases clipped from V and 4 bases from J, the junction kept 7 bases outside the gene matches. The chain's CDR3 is CASNPLAGGGTGELFF. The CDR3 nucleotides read TGTGCCAGTAACCCCCTAGCGGGGGGGGGCACCGGGGAGCTGTTTTTT.

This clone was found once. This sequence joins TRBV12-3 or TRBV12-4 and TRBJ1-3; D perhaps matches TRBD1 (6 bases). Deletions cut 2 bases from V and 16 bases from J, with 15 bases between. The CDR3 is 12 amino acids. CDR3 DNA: TGTGCCAGCAGTTTACGGGAGGGGGAGAGGTATTTT. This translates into CASSLREGERYF.

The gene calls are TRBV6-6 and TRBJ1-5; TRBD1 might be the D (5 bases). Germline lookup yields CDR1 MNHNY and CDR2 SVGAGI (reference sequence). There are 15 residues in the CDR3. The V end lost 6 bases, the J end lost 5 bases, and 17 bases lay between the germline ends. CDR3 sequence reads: CASRDGGGGDQPQHF. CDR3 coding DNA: TGTGCCAGCAGAGACGGGGGGGGAGGGGATCAGCCCCAGCATTTT.

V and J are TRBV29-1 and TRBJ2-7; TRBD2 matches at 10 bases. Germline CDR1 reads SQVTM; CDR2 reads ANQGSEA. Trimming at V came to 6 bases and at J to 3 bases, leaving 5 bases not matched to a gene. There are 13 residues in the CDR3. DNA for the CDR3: TGCAGCGTAGTTCCTAGCGGGGGCTACGAGCAGTACTTC. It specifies CSVVPSGGYEQYF.

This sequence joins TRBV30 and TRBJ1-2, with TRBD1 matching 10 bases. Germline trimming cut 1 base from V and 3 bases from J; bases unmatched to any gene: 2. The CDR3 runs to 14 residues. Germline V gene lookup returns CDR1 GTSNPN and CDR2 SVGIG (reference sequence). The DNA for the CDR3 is TGTGCCTGGAGTGCGACAGGGGGCGACTATGGCTACACCTTC. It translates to CAWSATGGDYGYTF.

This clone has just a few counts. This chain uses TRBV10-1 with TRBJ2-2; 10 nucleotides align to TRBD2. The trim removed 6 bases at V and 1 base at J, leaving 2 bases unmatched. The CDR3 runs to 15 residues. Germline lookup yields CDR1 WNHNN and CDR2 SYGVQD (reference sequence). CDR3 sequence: CASRERGGNTGELFF. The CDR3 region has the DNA TGCGCCAGCAGAGAGCGGGGGGGGAACACCGGGGAGCTGTTTTTT.

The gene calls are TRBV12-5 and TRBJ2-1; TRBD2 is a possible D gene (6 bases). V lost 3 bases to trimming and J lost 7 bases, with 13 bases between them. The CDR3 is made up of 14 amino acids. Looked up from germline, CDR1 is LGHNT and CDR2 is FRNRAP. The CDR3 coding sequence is TGTGCTAGTGGTTTTGGGCGGGGAGGAAATGAGCAGTTCTTC. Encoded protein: CASGFGRGGNEQFF.

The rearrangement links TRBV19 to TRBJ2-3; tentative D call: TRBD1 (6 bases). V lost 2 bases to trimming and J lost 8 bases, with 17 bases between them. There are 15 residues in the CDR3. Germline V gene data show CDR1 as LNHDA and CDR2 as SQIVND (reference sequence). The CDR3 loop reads CASSIQGPSFGTQYF. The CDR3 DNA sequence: TGTGCCAGTAGTATACAGGGGCCCTCTTTTGGTACGCAGTATTTT.

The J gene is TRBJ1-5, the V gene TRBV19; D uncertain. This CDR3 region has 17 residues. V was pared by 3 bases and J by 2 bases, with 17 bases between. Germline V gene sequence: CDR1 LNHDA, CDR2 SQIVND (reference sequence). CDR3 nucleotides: TGTGCCAGTAGTATGAGGGCTGTAGGAAATGGCAATCAGCCCCAGCATTTT. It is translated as CASSMRAVGNGNQPQHF.

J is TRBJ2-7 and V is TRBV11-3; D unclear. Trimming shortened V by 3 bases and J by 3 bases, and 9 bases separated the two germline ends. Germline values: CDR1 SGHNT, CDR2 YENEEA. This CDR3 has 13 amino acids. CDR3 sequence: CASSLRPDYEQYF. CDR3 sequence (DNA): TGTGCCAGCAGCTTGCGCCCTGACTACGAGCAGTACTTC.

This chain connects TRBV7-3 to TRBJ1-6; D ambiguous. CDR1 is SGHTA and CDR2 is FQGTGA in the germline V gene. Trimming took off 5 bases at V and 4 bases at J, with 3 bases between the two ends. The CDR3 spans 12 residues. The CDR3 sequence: CASSLYNSPLHF. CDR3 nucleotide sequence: TGTGCCAGCAGCCTTTATAATTCACCCCTCCACTTT. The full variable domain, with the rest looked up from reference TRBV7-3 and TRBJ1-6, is GAGVSQTPSNKVTEKGKYVELRCDPISGHTALYWYRQSLGQGPEFLIYFQGTGAADDSGLPNDRFFAVRPEGSVSTLKIQRTERGDSAVYLCASSLYNSPLHFGNGTRLTVT.